The clone carrying this T cell receptor beta chain turned up a few times. Antigen: not known. The sample belongs to a study of T cells after posttransplantation cyclophosphamide. Broader study findings: Later post-transplant blood repertoires were often dominated by donor CD8+ memory clones. Skin or GI-infiltrating T cells shared few TRB sequences with blood. Recipient CMV seropositivity and CMV reactivation strongly tracked TRB clonality.

Method: immunoSEQ multiplex PCR; TCRdb's copy keeps in-frame clones and lacks some. The sample is made up of 35,000 to 40,000 clones, none counted only once. V was clipped by 3 bases and J by 0 bases, with 12 bases between them. CDR3 length: 15 residues. From germline, CDR1 is SGDLS and CDR2 YYNGEE. Peripheral blood was collected from the related graft donor on the marrow donation day. The V call is TRBV9, the J call TRBJ1-2; D uncertain. The source of this sequence is a man aged 25 to 45 in good health and a related stem cell transplant donor. Input material: PBMCs. The CDR3 coding sequence is TGTGCCAGCAGCGCCCGGTCGGGGTCTAACTATGGCTACACCTTC. Its translation: CASSARSGSNYGYTF.